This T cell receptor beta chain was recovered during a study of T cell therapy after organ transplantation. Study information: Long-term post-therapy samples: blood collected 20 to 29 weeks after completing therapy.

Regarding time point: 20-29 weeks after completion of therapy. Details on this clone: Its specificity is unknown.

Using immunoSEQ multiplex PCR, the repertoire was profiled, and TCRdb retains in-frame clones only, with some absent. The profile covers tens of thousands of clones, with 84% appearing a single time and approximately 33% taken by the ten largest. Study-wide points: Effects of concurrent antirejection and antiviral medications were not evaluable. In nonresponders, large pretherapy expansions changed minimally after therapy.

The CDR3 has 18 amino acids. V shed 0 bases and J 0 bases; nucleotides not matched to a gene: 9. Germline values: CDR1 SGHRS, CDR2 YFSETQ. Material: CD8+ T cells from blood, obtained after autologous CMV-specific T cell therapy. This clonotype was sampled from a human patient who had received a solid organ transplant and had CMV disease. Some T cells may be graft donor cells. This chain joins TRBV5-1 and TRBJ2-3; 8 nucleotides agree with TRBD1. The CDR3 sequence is CASSLGTGMTASTDTQYF. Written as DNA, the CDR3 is TGCGCCAGCAGCTTGGGGACAGGGATGACGGCAAGCACAGATACGCAGTATTTT.